This entry concerns a single TCR beta chain. Its antigen is undetermined. This sample was taken from a study of cytomegalovirus exposure and HLA in healthy donors. About the research overall: Most donors, roughly 84% of a few hundred genotyped, fell in the Caucasian-associated ancestry cluster. General study points: For most subjects, TCR beta sequences were reported to predict HLA-A and HLA-B alleles with accuracy.

Donors showed nominal health when sampled, although they likely had unrecorded immune exposures. Primers included in the PCR were 60 Vbeta and 13 Jbeta primers. TCRdb keeps only in-frame clones here, not all; method: immunoSEQ multiplex PCR. The data show some 140,000 clones, 77% seen once. The sequence was obtained from a man aged 25-45 years in good health and CMV-seronegative. The specimen was PBMCs.

CDR3 coding DNA: TGTGCCAGTAGCTCAGGCAGCCAAGAGACCCAGTACTTC. It codes for CASSSGSQETQYF. This chain uses TRBV19 with TRBJ2-5; D gene ambiguous. Germline V gives CDR1 LNHDA, CDR2 SQIVND (reference sequence). V lost 6 bases to trimming and J lost 1 base, with 9 bases between them. The CDR3 has 13 amino acids.